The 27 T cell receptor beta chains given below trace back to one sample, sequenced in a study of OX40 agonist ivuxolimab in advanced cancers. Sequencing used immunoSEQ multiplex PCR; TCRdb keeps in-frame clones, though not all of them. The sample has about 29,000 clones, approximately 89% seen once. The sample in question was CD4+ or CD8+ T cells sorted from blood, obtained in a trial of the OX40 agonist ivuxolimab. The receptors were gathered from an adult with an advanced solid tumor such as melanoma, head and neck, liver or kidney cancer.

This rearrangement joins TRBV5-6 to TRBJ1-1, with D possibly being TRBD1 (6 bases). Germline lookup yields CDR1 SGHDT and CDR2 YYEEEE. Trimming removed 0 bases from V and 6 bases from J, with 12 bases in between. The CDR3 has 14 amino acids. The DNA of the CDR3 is TGTGCCAGCAGCTTGGGTGACAGGCCCCCTGAAGCTTTCTTT. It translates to CASSLGDRPPEAFF.

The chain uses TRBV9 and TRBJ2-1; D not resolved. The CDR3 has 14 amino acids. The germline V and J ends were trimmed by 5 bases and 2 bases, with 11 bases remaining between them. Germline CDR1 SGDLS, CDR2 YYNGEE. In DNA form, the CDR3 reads TGTGCCAGCAGTCAGCCTCCCCCCTACAATGAGCAGTTCTTC. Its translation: CASSQPPPYNEQFF.

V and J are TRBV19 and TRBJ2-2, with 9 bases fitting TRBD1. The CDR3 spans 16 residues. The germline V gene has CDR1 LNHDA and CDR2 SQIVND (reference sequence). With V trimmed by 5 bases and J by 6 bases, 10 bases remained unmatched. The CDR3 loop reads CASSSHRGRSAGELFF. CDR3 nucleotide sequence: TGTGCCAGTAGTTCCCACAGGGGGCGCAGTGCCGGGGAGCTGTTTTTT.

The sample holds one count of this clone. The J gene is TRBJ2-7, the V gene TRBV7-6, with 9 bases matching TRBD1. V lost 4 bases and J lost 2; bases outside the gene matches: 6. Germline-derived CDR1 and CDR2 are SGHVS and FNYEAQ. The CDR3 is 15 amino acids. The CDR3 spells CASSSQDRGPYEQYF. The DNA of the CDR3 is TGTGCCAGCAGCTCGCAGGACAGGGGCCCCTACGAGCAGTACTTC.

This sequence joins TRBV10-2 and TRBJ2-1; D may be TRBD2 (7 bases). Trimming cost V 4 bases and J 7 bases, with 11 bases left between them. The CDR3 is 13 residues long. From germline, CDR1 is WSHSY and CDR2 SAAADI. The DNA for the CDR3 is TGCGCCAGCAGTGGAGGGGGGGGTAATGAGCAGTTCTTC. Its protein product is CASSGGGGNEQFF.

CDR3 amino acids: CASSLGGVPSGANVLTF. CDR3 nucleotide sequence: TGTGCCAGCAGCTTAGGTGGGGTGCCCTCTGGGGCCAACGTCCTGACTTTC. The rearrangement joins TRBV13 to TRBJ2-6; D is ambiguous. The CDR3 spans 17 residues. The germline V and J ends were trimmed by 0 bases and 0 bases, with 9 bases remaining between them. CDR1 is PRHDT and CDR2 is FYEKMQ in the germline V gene (reference sequence).

In DNA, the CDR3 is TGCAGCGTGGAACAGGGCCATGAGCAGTTCTTC. Amino acids: CSVEQGHEQFF. The gene calls are TRBV29-1 and TRBJ2-1, with D possibly being TRBD1 (6 bases). Germline V gene lookup returns CDR1 SQVTM and CDR2 ANQGSEA. This CDR3 is built from 11 residues. Trimming took 6 bases from V and 8 from J, leaving 11 bases between them.

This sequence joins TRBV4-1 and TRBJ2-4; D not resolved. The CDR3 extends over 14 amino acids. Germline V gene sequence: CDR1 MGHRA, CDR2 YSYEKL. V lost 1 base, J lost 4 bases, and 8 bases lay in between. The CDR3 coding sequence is TGCGCCAGCAGCCAAGGAGTGGGGAAAAACATTCAGTACTTC. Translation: CASSQGVGKNIQYF.

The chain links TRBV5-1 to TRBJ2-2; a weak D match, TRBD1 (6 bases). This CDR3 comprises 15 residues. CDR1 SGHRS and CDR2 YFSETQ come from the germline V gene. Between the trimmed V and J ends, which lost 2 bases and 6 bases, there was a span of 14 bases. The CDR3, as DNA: TGCGCCAGCAGCTTACACAGGGAATTCCCCGGGGAGCTGTTTTTT. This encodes CASSLHREFPGELFF. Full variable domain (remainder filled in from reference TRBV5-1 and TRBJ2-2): KAGVTQTPRYLIKTRGQQVTLSCSPISGHRSVSWYQQTPGQGLQFLFEYFSETQRNKGNFPGRFSGRQFSNSRSEMNVSTLELGDSALYLCASSLHREFPGELFFGEGSRLTVL.

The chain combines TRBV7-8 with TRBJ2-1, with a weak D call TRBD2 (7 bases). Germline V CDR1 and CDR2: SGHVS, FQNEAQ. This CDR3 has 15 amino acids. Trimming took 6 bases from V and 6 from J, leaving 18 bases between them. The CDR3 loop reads CASRARGGAANEQFF. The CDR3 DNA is TGTGCCAGCAGAGCTAGGGGGGGGGCCGCCAATGAGCAGTTCTTC.

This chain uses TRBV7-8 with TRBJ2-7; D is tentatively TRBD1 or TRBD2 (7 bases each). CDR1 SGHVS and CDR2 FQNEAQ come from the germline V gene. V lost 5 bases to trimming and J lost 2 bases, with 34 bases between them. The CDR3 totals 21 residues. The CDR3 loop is CASSPDRVEASGEVPPYEQYF. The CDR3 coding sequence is TGTGCCAGCAGCCCTGACAGGGTAGAGGCTAGCGGAGAGGTCCCCCCCTACGAGCAGTACTTC.

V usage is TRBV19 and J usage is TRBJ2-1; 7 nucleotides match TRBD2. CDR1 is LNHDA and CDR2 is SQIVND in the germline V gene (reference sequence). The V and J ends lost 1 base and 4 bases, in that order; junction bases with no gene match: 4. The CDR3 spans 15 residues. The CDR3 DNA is TGTGCCAGTAGTATAGGGGAGGGATATTACAATGAGCAGTTCTTC. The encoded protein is CASSIGEGYYNEQFF.

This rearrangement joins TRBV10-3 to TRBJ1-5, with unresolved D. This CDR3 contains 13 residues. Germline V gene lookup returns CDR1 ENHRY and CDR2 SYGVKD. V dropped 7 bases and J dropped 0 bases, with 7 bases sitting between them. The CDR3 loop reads CAITFDSNQPQHF. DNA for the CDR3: TGTGCCATCACCTTCGATAGCAATCAGCCCCAGCATTTT.

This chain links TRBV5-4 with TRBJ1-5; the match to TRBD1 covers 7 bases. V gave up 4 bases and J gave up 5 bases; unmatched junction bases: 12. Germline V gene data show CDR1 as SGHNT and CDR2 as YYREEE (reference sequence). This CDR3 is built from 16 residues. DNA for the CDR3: TGTGCCAGCAGCAAACCAGGGGGGGGACATGATCAGCCCCAGCATTTT. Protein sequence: CASSKPGGGHDQPQHF.

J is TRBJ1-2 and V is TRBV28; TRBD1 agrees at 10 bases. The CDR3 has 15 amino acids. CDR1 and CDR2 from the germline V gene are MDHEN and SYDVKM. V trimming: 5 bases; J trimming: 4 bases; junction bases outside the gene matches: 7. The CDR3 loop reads CASSPWTGGSYGYTF. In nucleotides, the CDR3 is TGTGCCAGCAGTCCCTGGACAGGGGGGAGCTATGGCTACACCTTC.

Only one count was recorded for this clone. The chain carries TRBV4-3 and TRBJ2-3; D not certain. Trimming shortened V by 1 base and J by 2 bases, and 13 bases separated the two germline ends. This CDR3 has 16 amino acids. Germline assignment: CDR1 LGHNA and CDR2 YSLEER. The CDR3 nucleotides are TGCGCCAGCAGCCAAGGTCTCCGTTCTTCCACAGATACGCAGTATTTT. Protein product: CASSQGLRSSTDTQYF.

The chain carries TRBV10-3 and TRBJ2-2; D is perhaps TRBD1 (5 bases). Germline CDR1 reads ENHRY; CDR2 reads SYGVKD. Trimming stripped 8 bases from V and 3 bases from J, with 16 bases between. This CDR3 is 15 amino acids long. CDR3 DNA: TGTGCCATCCACCTTTCCCAGGGCGACACCGGGGAGCTGTTTTTT. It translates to CAIHLSQGDTGELFF.

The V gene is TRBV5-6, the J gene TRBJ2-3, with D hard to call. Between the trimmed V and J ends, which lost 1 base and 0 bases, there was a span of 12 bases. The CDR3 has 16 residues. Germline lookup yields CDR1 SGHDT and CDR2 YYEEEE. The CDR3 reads CASSLLSESSTDTQYF. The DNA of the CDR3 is TGTGCCAGCAGCTTGCTTTCAGAATCTAGCACAGATACGCAGTATTTT.

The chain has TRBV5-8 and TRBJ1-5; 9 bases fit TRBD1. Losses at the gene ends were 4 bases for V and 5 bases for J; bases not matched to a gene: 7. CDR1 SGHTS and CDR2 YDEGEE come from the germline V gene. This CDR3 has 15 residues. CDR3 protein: CASSDGQGLYQPQHF. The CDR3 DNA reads TGTGCCAGCAGCGATGGACAGGGGTTGTATCAGCCCCAGCATTTT.

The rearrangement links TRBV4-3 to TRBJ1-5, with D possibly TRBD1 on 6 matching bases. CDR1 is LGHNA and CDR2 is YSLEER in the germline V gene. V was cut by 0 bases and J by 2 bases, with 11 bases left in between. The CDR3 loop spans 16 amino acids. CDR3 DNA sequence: TGCGCCAGCAGCCAAGACCCAGGGGAGGGCAATCAGCCCCAGCATTTT. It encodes CASSQDPGEGNQPQHF.

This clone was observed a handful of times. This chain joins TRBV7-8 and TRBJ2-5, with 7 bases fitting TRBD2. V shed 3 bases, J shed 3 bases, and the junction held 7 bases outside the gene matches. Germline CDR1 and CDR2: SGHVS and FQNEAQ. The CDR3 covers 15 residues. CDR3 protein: CASSFGLGGKETQYF. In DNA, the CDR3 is TGTGCCAGCAGCTTCGGACTAGGCGGTAAAGAGACCCAGTACTTC.

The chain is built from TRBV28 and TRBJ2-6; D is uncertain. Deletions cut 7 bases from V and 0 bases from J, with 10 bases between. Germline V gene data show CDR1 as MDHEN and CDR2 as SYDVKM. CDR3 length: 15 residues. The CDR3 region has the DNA TGTGCCAGCACCCCTAACAGCTCTGGGGCCAACGTCCTGACTTTC. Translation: CASTPNSSGANVLTF.

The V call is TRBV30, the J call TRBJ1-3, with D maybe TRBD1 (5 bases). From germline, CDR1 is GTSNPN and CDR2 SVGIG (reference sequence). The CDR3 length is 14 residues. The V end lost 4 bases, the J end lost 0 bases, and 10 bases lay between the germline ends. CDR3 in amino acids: CAWTGIHSGNTIYF. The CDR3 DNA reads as TGTGCCTGGACAGGGATACACTCTGGAAACACCATATATTTT.

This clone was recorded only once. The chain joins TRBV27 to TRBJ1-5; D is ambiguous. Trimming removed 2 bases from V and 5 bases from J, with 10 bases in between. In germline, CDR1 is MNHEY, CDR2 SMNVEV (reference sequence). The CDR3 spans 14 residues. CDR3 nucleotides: TGTGCCAGCAGTTTAAATGGTATGGATCAGCCCCAGCATTTT. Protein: CASSLNGMDQPQHF.

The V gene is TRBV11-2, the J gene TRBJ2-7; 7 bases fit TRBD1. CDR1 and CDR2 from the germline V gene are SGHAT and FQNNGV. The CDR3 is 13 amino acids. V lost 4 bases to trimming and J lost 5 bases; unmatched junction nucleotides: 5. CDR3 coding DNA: TGTGCCAGCAGCTCGACAGGGTACCACGAGCAGTACTTC. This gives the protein CASSSTGYHEQYF.

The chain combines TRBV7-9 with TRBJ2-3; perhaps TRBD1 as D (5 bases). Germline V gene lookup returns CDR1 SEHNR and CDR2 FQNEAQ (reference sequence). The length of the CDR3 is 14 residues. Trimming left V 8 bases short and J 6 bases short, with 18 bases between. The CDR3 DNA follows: TGTGCCAGCGCCGACAGTCGGAGTGAGGATACGCAGTATTTT. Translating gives CASADSRSEDTQYF.

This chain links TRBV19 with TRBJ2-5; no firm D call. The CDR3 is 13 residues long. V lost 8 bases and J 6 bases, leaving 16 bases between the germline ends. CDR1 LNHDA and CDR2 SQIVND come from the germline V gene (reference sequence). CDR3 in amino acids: CASSAPLRKTQYF. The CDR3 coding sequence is TGTGCCAGTTCGGCGCCCCTCCGAAAGACCCAGTACTTC.